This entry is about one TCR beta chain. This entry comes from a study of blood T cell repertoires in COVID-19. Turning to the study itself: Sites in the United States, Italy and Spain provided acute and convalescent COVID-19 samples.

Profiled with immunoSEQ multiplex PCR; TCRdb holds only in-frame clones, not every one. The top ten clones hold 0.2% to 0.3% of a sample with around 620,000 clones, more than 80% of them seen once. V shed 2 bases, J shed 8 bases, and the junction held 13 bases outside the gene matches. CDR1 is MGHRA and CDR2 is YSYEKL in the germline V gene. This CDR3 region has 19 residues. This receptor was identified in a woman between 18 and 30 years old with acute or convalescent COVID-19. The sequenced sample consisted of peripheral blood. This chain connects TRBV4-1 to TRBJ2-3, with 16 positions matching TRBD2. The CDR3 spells CASSQPGLAGGPRERTQYF. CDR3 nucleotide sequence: TGCGCCAGCAGCCAACCGGGACTAGCGGGGGGGCCTCGGGAGCGTACGCAGTATTTT.